This record concerns one T cell receptor (beta chain) sequence. Its antigen is still unknown. The data derive from a study of T cell responses to AZD1222 COVID-19 vaccine. The study's findings and limits: Only five or six individuals given AZD1222 were seropositive at baseline. Donors, mostly white British, included more females; clonal diversity was possibly underestimated.

This CDR3 contains 13 residues. V lost 6 bases and J 3 bases, leaving 8 bases between the germline ends. Germline assignment: CDR1 MDHEN and CDR2 SYDVKM. The table came from immunoSEQ multiplex PCR; TCRdb's copy has only in-frame clones and leaves some out. This table holds around 140,000 clones, approximately 90% found once. This sequence was found in an adult in good health. V gene TRBV28 combines with J gene TRBJ1-4, with D hard to call. The source was peripheral blood, collected on day 0 of AZD1222 vaccination. CDR3: CASRIGPNEKLFF. The CDR3 DNA is TGTGCCAGCAGGATAGGACCTAATGAAAAACTGTTTTTT.